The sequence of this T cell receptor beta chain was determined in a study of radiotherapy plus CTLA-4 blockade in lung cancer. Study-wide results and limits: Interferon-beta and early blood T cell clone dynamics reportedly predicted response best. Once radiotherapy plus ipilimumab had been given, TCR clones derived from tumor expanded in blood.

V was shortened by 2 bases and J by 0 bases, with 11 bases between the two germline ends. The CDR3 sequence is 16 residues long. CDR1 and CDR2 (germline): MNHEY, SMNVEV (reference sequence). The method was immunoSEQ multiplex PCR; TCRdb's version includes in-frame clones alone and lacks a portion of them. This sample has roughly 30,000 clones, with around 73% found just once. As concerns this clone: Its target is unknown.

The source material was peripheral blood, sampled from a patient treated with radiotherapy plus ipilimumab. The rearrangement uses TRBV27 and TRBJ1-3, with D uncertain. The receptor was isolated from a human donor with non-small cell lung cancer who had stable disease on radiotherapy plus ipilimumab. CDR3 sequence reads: CASSLKNPFSGNTIYF. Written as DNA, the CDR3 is TGTGCCAGCAGTTTAAAAAACCCCTTCTCTGGAAACACCATATATTTT.